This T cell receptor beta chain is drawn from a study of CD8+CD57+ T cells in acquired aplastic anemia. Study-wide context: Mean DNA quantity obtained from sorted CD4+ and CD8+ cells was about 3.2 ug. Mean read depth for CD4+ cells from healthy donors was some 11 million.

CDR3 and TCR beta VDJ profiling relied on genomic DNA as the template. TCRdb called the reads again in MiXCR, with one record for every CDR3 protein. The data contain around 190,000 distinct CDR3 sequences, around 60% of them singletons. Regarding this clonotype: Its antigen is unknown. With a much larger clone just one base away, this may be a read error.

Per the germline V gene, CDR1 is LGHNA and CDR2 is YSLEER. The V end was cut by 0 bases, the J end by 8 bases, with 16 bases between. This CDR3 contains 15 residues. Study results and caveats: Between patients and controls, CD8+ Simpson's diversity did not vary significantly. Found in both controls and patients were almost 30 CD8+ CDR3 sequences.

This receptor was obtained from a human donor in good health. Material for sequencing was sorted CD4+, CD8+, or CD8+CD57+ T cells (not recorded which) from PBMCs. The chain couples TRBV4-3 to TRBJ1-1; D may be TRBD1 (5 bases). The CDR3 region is CASSQETLGAQEAFF. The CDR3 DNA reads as TGCGCCAGCAGCCAAGAGACCTTAGGGGCCCAGGAAGCTTTCTTT.